Shown below are 17 T cell receptor beta chains from a single sample sequenced in a study of CD8 T cells in ankylosing spondylitis. Study observations and caveats: Seemingly characteristic of ankylosing spondylitis blood was a TCR beta motif consisting of about 8 highly homologous variants.

TCRdb re-derived calls from the 5' RACE reads in MiXCR, one entry per CDR3 protein. The data hold 700,000 to 850,000 distinct CDR3 sequences, with around 11% observed a single time. These receptors have no known antigen. Sequencing was performed on blood, either unsorted or a sorted T cell fraction (not recorded which). The receptors originated from a male donor with ankylosing spondylitis.

This clonotype was detected only a few times. The V and J genes are TRBV20-1 and TRBJ2-3; D unresolved. The CDR3 sequence is 15 residues long. The V gene's germline CDR1 is DFQATT and CDR2 SNEGSKA (reference sequence). Trimming left V 3 bases short and J 0 bases short, with 13 bases between. In nucleotides, the CDR3 is TGCAGTGCTAGTAGTGGGCTCCATAGCACAGATACGCAGTATTTT. Translating gives CSASSGLHSTDTQYF.

J is TRBJ2-7 and V is TRBV11-2, with D unclear. CDR3 length: 14 amino acids. Germline CDR1 and CDR2: SGHAT and FQNNGV. Deletions cut 2 bases from V and 0 bases from J, with 8 bases between. CDR3 nucleotide sequence: TGTGCCAGCAGCTTAAGGCTACCCTCCTACGAGCAGTACTTC. This translates into CASSLRLPSYEQYF. Combining the CDR3 with reference TRBV11-2 and TRBJ2-7 gives the whole variable domain EAGVAQSPRYKIIEKRQSVAFWCNPISGHATLYWYQQILGQGPKLLIQFQNNGVVDDSQLPKDRFSAERLKGVDSTLKIQPAKLEDSAVYLCASSLRLPSYEQYFGPGTRLTVT.

Turning to this clonotype: The junction departs from germline at one end; a sequencing error may be responsible. This chain joins TRBV28 and TRBJ1-5; TRBD1 aligns across 7 bases. CDR1 and CDR2 (germline): MDHEN, SYDVKM. This CDR3 has 13 amino acids. The DNA of the CDR3 is TGTGCCACGCGACAGGGTAACAATCAGACCCAGCATTTT. This sequence encodes CATRQGNNQTQHF.

The chain is built from TRBV20-1 and TRBJ2-6; perhaps TRBD1 as D (6 bases). Trimming left V 4 bases short and J 2 bases short, with 12 bases between. The length of the CDR3 is 15 residues. Germline values: CDR1 DFQATT, CDR2 SNEGSKA (reference sequence). The CDR3 nucleotides are TGCAGTGCTACGGACAGCGGCCCTGGGGCCAACGTCCTGACTTTC. This encodes CSATDSGPGANVLTF.

The chain is built from TRBV20-1 and TRBJ2-7, with D tentatively TRBD1 or TRBD2 (5 bases each). Germline CDR1 is DFQATT and CDR2 is SNEGSKA (reference sequence). Trimming cost V 4 bases and J 2 bases, with 15 bases left between them. CDR3 length: 14 amino acids. This CDR3 reads CSANPTGRTYEQYF. As DNA, the CDR3 is TGCAGTGCTAACCCGACGGGGCGCACCTACGAGCAGTACTTC.

In this sample, this clonotype turned up a few times. V is TRBV20-1 and J is TRBJ2-7; TRBD2 agrees at 8 bases. Germline loops: CDR1 DFQATT, CDR2 SNEGSKA (reference sequence). This CDR3 has 13 amino acids. V lost 5 bases and J lost 3; bases outside the gene matches: 6. DNA for the CDR3: TGCAGTGCTGCCTCGGGGGGGGTCTACGAGCAGTACTTC. Encoded protein: CSAASGGVYEQYF.

This clonotype was seen a handful of times. V and J are TRBV20-1 and TRBJ2-6, with TRBD1 matching over 8 bases. CDR1 and CDR2 from the germline V gene are DFQATT and SNEGSKA (reference sequence). This CDR3 region has 13 residues. V trimming: 6 bases; J trimming: 6 bases; junction bases outside the gene matches: 4. CDR3 loop: CSAPDREANVLTF. The DNA of the CDR3 is TGCAGTGCACCGGACAGGGAGGCCAACGTCCTGACTTTC.

The CDR3 DNA reads as TGCAGTGGGGCTAGCGGGAACTACGAGCAGTACTTC. This encodes CSGASGNYEQYF. V usage is TRBV20-1 and J usage is TRBJ2-7, with 9 positions matching TRBD2. Germline CDR1 is DFQATT and CDR2 is SNEGSKA (reference sequence). The CDR3 has 12 residues. J gave up 3 bases and V 7 bases, and 4 bases lay outside the gene matches.

Comment on this clonotype: This may come from a read error, since a much larger clone is one base off. CDR3 region: CASSSTGEADTQCF. CDR3 nucleotides: TGTGCCAGCAGCTCGACAGGGGAGGCTGATACGCAGTGTTTT. The genes are TRBV5-5 and TRBJ2-3; 8 bases line up with TRBD1. The CDR3 extends over 14 amino acids. Germline-derived CDR1 and CDR2 are SGHKS and YYEKEE (reference sequence).

There are many counts of this clonotype. The gene calls are TRBV20-1 and TRBJ2-1, with no clear D. Trimming left V 3 bases short and J 6 bases short, with 18 bases between. Germline V gene lookup returns CDR1 DFQATT and CDR2 SNEGSKA (reference sequence). The CDR3 has 15 amino acids. In nucleotides, the CDR3 is TGCAGTGCTAGGGTAGGCCTAAGGATTCCCAATGAGCAGTTCTTC. This translates into CSARVGLRIPNEQFF.

This clonotype has only a few counts. This rearrangement joins TRBV5-1 to TRBJ2-7; 10 bases align to TRBD1. J gave up 6 bases and V 4 bases, and 10 bases lay outside the gene matches. Germline CDR1 SGHRS, CDR2 YFSETQ. CDR3 size: 15 residues. The chain's CDR3 is CASSRTGTGVREQYF. The CDR3 DNA sequence: TGCGCCAGCAGCCGTACCGGGACAGGGGTCCGCGAGCAGTACTTC.

The chain combines TRBV12-3 or TRBV12-4 with TRBJ2-3; D unclear. The CDR3 is made up of 12 amino acids. Trimming pared 2 bases from V and 5 bases from J, leaving 5 bases between. This CDR3 is CASSLPQDTQYF. CDR3 in DNA: TGTGCCAGCAGTTTACCGCAAGATACGCAGTATTTT.

This clonotype was picked up many times. The V and J genes are TRBV6-2 or TRBV6-3 and TRBJ1-1, with D uncertain. Germline V gene data show CDR1 as MNHEY and CDR2 as SVGEGT. The CDR3 runs 13 residues. V was clipped by 6 bases and J by 4 bases, with 12 bases between them. The CDR3 DNA reads as TGTGCCAGCAGCTCGAGACGGGGCACTGAAGCTTTCTTT. Protein sequence: CASSSRRGTEAFF.

This clonotype has a count of ten or more. The chain combines TRBV10-3 with TRBJ2-3, with D perhaps matching TRBD1 (6 bases). CDR3 length: 15 residues. Trimming pared 6 bases from V and 2 bases from J, leaving 15 bases between. Germline values: CDR1 ENHRY, CDR2 SYGVKD. The CDR3 DNA follows: TGTGCCATCAGAGCCGGGACACGAAACACAGATACGCAGTATTTT. This sequence encodes CAIRAGTRNTDTQYF.

This clonotype has only a few counts. The V gene is TRBV20-1, the J gene TRBJ2-1; D is undetermined. The CDR3 runs to 13 residues. V shed 4 bases and J shed 0 bases, with 7 bases lying between them. Germline CDR1 is DFQATT and CDR2 is SNEGSKA (reference sequence). The CDR3 protein is CSATSPSYNEQFF. The CDR3 DNA follows: TGCAGTGCTACCAGTCCCTCCTACAATGAGCAGTTCTTC.

This clonotype was observed a few times. This chain uses TRBV6-5 with TRBJ2-5, with 8 positions matching TRBD1. The CDR3 totals 14 residues. Per germline, CDR1 MNHEY and CDR2 SVGAGI. V gave up 4 bases and J gave up 5 bases; unmatched junction bases: 6. The DNA of the CDR3 is TGTGCCAGCAGTTTGCAGGGGGCGAGGGAGACCCAGTACTTC. It translates to CASSLQGARETQYF.

This clonotype was counted many times. The chain couples TRBV20-1 to TRBJ2-4, with D tentatively TRBD1 (6 bases). Trimming cost V 5 bases and J 6 bases, with 8 bases left between them. The CDR3 extends over 11 amino acids. Germline-derived CDR1 and CDR2 are DFQATT and SNEGSKA (reference sequence). CDR3 DNA sequence: TGCAGTGCTCTGGACAGAAACATTCAGTACTTC. This encodes CSALDRNIQYF.